These 8 T cell receptor beta chains share one sample of origin, sequenced in a study of control samples from healthy donors and cancer patients. Profiling relied on immunoSEQ multiplex PCR, and the TCRdb table lists in-frame clones only, not all of them. The sample includes about 50,000 clones, over 90% of them seen just once. Specimen: PBMCs. The receptors were gathered from a woman in her 50s with head and neck cancer.

This sequence joins TRBV7-9 and TRBJ2-2; D remains ambiguous. Per germline, CDR1 SEHNR and CDR2 FQNEAQ (reference sequence). Trimming took off 6 bases at V and 1 base at J, with 9 bases between the two ends. The CDR3 is 14 residues long. As DNA, the CDR3 is TGTGCCAGCAGAGACACATTGAACACCGGGGAGCTGTTTTTT. Amino acid sequence: CASRDTLNTGELFF.

This clone was found once. This sequence joins TRBV28 and TRBJ1-3; TRBD1 aligns across 10 bases. The junction had 4 bases not matched to a gene; V was cut back by 2 bases and J by 6 bases. This CDR3 has 15 amino acids. Germline loops: CDR1 MDHEN, CDR2 SYDVKM. The CDR3 DNA is TGTGCCAGCAGTTTAGGGGGACAGGGGCTAAACACCATATATTTT. Translated: CASSLGGQGLNTIYF. Variable domain in full (rest from reference TRBV28 and TRBJ1-3): DVKVTQSSRYLVKRTGEKVFLECVQDMDHENMFWYRQDPGLGLRLIYFSYDVKMKEKGDIPEGYSVSREKKERFSLILESASTNQTSMYLCASSLGGQGLNTIYFGEGSWLTVV.

The chain joins TRBV10-1 to TRBJ2-1; TRBD2 aligns across 7 bases. The CDR3 length is 15 residues. CDR1 is WNHNN, CDR2 SYGVQD, per germline (reference sequence). The V segment lost 2 bases and the J segment 4 bases; nucleotides outside the gene matches: 5. The CDR3 is CASSEASGIYNEQFF. The CDR3 region has the DNA TGCGCCAGCAGTGAGGCTAGCGGAATTTACAATGAGCAGTTCTTC.

The chain is built from TRBV5-4 and TRBJ2-1, with 8 bases fitting TRBD2. The CDR3 runs 16 residues. Unmatched junction bases numbered 9, after V lost 4 bases and J lost 3 bases. In germline, CDR1 is SGHNT, CDR2 YYREEE (reference sequence). The CDR3 sequence is CASSPDSGGYYNEQFF. The CDR3 bases are TGTGCCAGCAGCCCAGACAGCGGGGGATACTACAATGAGCAGTTCTTC.

V gene TRBV6-6 combines with J gene TRBJ2-3, with 8 bases fitting TRBD1. Germline CDR1 reads MNHNY; CDR2 reads SVGAGI (reference sequence). The CDR3 has 15 amino acids. The V and J ends lost 2 bases and 3 bases, in that order; junction bases with no gene match: 4. In nucleotides, the CDR3 is TGTGCCAGCAGTTACGCCAGGGGGCGTACAGATACGCAGTATTTT. It encodes CASSYARGRTDTQYF.

The rearrangement uses TRBV29-1 and TRBJ2-5, with D possibly called TRBD1 or TRBD2 (5 bases each). This CDR3 comprises 15 residues. V lost 5 bases and J 3 bases, leaving 19 bases between the germline ends. Germline V gene data show CDR1 as SQVTM and CDR2 as ANQGSEA. CDR3 region: CSVTPYRGPKETQYF. The CDR3 DNA reads TGCAGCGTTACACCGTACCGGGGCCCTAAAGAGACCCAGTACTTC.

The genes are TRBV2 and TRBJ2-7; the match to TRBD1 covers 11 bases. Germline V lookup: CDR1 SNHLY, CDR2 FYNNEI. The length of the CDR3 is 16 residues. The junction had 6 bases not matched to a gene; V was cut back by 1 base and J by 4 bases. CDR3 DNA: TGTGCCAGCAGTGAAGGATGGGACAGGGGGATTTACGAGCAGTACTTC. It is translated as CASSEGWDRGIYEQYF.

This rearrangement joins TRBV9 to TRBJ1-4; D gene uncertain. The CDR3 consists of 14 residues. Germline V gene sequence: CDR1 SGDLS, CDR2 YYNGEE. Trimming took off 4 bases at V and 5 bases at J, with 12 bases between the two ends. DNA for the CDR3: TGTGCCAGCAGCCGGGGAGTTATAAATGAAAAACTGTTTTTT. Translating gives CASSRGVINEKLFF.